These 19 T cell receptor beta chains share one sample of origin, sequenced in a study of persistence of HIV-infected CD4 T cells. The stimulus was lysate of CMV-infected fibroblasts, approximately 9.7 ug/mL. CD40L/CD69 double-negative CD45RO-high memory CD4+ T cells were collected. Their antigens remain unidentified. This was the immunoSEQ version 4 assay in survey mode. Generated by immunoSEQ multiplex PCR, the TCRdb table keeps only in-frame clones and is missing some. The sample includes over 30,000 clones, about 81% of them seen just once. Source: CD4+ T cells sorted from PBMCs after 18-hour stimulation, taken from a patient who received antiretroviral therapy. The receptors were gathered from an adult woman with HIV who was CMV-seropositive.

CDR3 sequence reads: CAWSVQGGNEKLFF. DNA of the CDR3: TGTGCCTGGAGTGTACAGGGTGGTAATGAAAAACTGTTTTTT. The V call is TRBV30, the J call TRBJ1-4, with D tentatively TRBD1 (6 bases). Trimming took 0 bases from V and 4 from J, leaving 9 bases between them. CDR3 size: 14 residues. CDR1 and CDR2 from the germline V gene are GTSNPN and SVGIG (reference sequence). Based on the CDR3 plus reference TRBV30 and TRBJ1-4, the full variable domain is SQTIHQWPATLVQPVGSPLSLECTVEGTSNPNLYWYRQAAGRGLQLLFYSVGIGQISSEVPQNLSASRPQDRQFILSSKKLLLSDSGFYLCAWSVQGGNEKLFFGSGTQLSVL.

The V call is TRBV3-1 (or the pseudogene TRBV3-2), the J call TRBJ1-1; no firm D call. Germline V gives CDR1 LGHDT, CDR2 YNNKEL (reference sequence). The ends were cut back, 3 bases at V and 6 bases at J, with 14 bases in the middle. This CDR3 has 14 residues. In DNA, the CDR3 is TGTGCCAGCAGCCATGCACTCCTGGAGGCTGAAGCTTTCTTT. This translates into CASSHALLEAEAFF.

This chain links TRBV5-1 with TRBJ1-2; D is ambiguous. The CDR3 loop spans 14 amino acids. Germline V gene lookup returns CDR1 SGHRS and CDR2 YFSETQ. V gave up 5 bases and J gave up 1 base, with 12 bases separating them. CDR3 DNA sequence: TGCGCCAGCAGTAACGGGAATGATAACTATGGCTACACCTTC. This sequence encodes CASSNGNDNYGYTF.

The V call is TRBV12-3 or TRBV12-4, the J call TRBJ1-2; 7 nucleotides align to TRBD1. The CDR3 has 13 residues. The trim removed 6 bases at V and 6 bases at J, leaving 7 bases unmatched. The CDR3 spells CASRATGKDGYTF. CDR3 sequence (DNA): TGTGCCAGCAGGGCGACAGGGAAGGATGGCTACACCTTC.

V gene TRBV25-1 combines with J gene TRBJ2-3; unclear D gene. The CDR3 contains 13 residues. Germline V gene data show CDR1 as MGHDK and CDR2 as SYGVNS. V was trimmed by 5 bases and J by 5 bases, leaving 11 bases between them. CDR3 DNA sequence: TGTGCCAGCAGTCAGGCGCCGGTAGATACGCAGTATTTT. This encodes CASSQAPVDTQYF.

This clone was seen more than once but under ten times. The J gene is TRBJ1-6, the V gene TRBV11-3; no clear D gene. CDR1 is SGHNT and CDR2 is YENEEA in the germline V gene. This CDR3 has 13 amino acids. Trimming took 5 bases from V and 8 from J, leaving 10 bases between them. The DNA of the CDR3 is TGTGCCAGCAGCCCCCAAATGGATTCACCCCTCCACTTT. Protein product: CASSPQMDSPLHF. The full variable domain, its missing parts supplied by reference TRBV11-3 and TRBJ1-6, is EAGVVQSPRYKIIEKKQPVAFWCNPISGHNTLYWYLQNLGQGPELLIRYENEEAVDDSQLPKDRFSAERLKGVDSTLKIQPAELGDSAVYLCASSPQMDSPLHFGNGTRLTVT.

The gene calls are TRBV6-6 and TRBJ1-2; 8 bases fit TRBD1. CDR1 MNHNY and CDR2 SVGAGI come from the germline V gene (reference sequence). Trimming cost V 8 bases and J 2 bases; bases outside gene matches: 7. The CDR3 spans 14 residues. The CDR3 bases are TGTGCCAGCTCGCGGACAGGGTCCAACTATGGCTACACCTTC. Translation: CASSRTGSNYGYTF.

The chain employs TRBV5-1 and TRBJ2-2; weak D call: TRBD2 (6 bases). The CDR3 covers 15 residues. CDR1 SGHRS and CDR2 YFSETQ come from the germline V gene. V shed 0 bases and J shed 1 base, with 7 bases lying between them. This chain's CDR3 is CASSLGGKNTGELFF. CDR3 coding DNA: TGCGCCAGCAGCTTGGGCGGGAAGAACACCGGGGAGCTGTTTTTT.

This chain uses TRBV19 with TRBJ2-3, with D uncertain. Germline lookup yields CDR1 LNHDA and CDR2 SQIVND (reference sequence). Trimming pared 8 bases from V and 0 bases from J, leaving 12 bases between. The CDR3 extends over 14 amino acids. The CDR3 region is CASQARPSTDTQYF. The DNA of the CDR3 is TGTGCCAGTCAGGCCAGGCCTAGCACAGATACGCAGTATTTT.

The chain couples TRBV5-4 to TRBJ2-1; possibly TRBD2 for D (7 bases). The germline CDR1 and CDR2 sequences are SGHNT and YYREEE (reference sequence). The V end was cut by 1 base, the J end by 9 bases, with 17 bases between. This CDR3 comprises 15 residues. The CDR3 reads CASSLPSNREGEQFF. DNA for the CDR3: TGTGCCAGCAGCTTGCCCTCGAACAGGGAGGGTGAGCAGTTCTTC.

This rearrangement joins TRBV9 to TRBJ2-3, with D perhaps TRBD1 (6 bases). Germline assignment: CDR1 SGDLS and CDR2 YYNGEE. The CDR3 loop spans 16 amino acids. Trimming removed 0 bases at V and 3 bases at J, with 14 bases between. The DNA of the CDR3 is TGTGCCAGCAGCGTAGTACAGGGAATTGGGACAGATACGCAGTATTTT. Translation: CASSVVQGIGTDTQYF.

This chain connects TRBV29-1 to TRBJ2-2; 10 positions agree with TRBD1. The germline gives CDR1 SQVTM, CDR2 ANQGSEA. The J segment lost 5 bases and the V segment lost 8 bases, leaving 5 bases of the junction unmatched. The CDR3 length is 13 residues. CDR3 sequence reads: CSLGQGRTGELFF. CDR3 DNA sequence: TGCAGCCTGGGACAGGGGAGAACCGGGGAGCTGTTTTTT.

J is TRBJ2-3 and V is TRBV20-1; D remains unclear. This CDR3 has 15 amino acids. V was cut by 3 bases and J by 1 base, with 14 bases left in between. The germline V gene has CDR1 DFQATT and CDR2 SNEGSKA (reference sequence). The CDR3 region is CSASSKKRGTDTQYF. The DNA of the CDR3 is TGCAGTGCTAGTTCCAAGAAGCGCGGCACAGATACGCAGTATTTT.

This chain uses TRBV25-1 with TRBJ1-1; 9 nucleotides align to TRBD1. This CDR3 is built from 15 residues. V shed 2 bases and J 8 bases; nucleotides not matched to a gene: 9. Germline values: CDR1 MGHDK, CDR2 SYGVNS. In nucleotides, the CDR3 is TGTGCCAGCAGTGAAATTTGGGGGACAGGGTCAGAAGCTTTCTTT. This gives the protein CASSEIWGTGSEAFF. The full variable domain, in which reference TRBV25-1 and TRBJ1-1 provide the parts outside the CDR3, is EADIYQTPRYLVIGTGKKITLECSQTMGHDKMYWYQQDPGMELHLIHYSYGVNSTEKGDLSSESTVSRIRTEHFPLTLESARPSHTSQYLCASSEIWGTGSEAFFGQGTRLTVV.

This chain uses TRBV5-4 with TRBJ2-6, with a possible D match to TRBD1 (6 bases). The CDR3 length is 17 residues. Germline CDR1 is SGHNT and CDR2 is YYREEE (reference sequence). V was cut by 5 bases and J by 0 bases, with 15 bases left in between. CDR3 sequence: CASSPQGIRSGANVLTF. CDR3 DNA: TGTGCCAGCAGTCCCCAGGGGATCCGCTCTGGGGCCAACGTCCTGACTTTC.

The V call is TRBV7-2, the J call TRBJ1-2; unclear D gene. The germline V gene has CDR1 SGHTA and CDR2 FQGNSA. Trimming cost V 1 base and J 1 base, with 4 bases left between them. The CDR3 sequence is 13 residues long. CDR3 bases: TGTGCCAGCAGCTTAGGGGTTAACTATGGCTACACCTTC. This sequence encodes CASSLGVNYGYTF.

The chain links TRBV3-1 (or the pseudogene TRBV3-2) to TRBJ1-2; a weak D match, TRBD1 (6 bases). This CDR3 spans 14 amino acids. Per the germline V gene, CDR1 is LGHDT and CDR2 is YNNKEL (reference sequence). Trimming stripped 4 bases from V and 8 bases from J, with 17 bases between. This CDR3 reads CASSLSQGRDGYTF. The CDR3, as DNA: TGTGCCAGCAGCCTAAGTCAGGGGAGGGACGGCTACACCTTC.

In regard to this clone: At one end the junction does not follow the germline gene, possibly because of a read error. The sample carries other DNA sequences with the same CDR3. The V and J genes are TRBV7-2 and TRBJ2-7; D may be TRBD1 (6 bases). CDR1 SGHTA and CDR2 FQGNSA come from the germline V gene. The CDR3 length is 13 residues. CDR3 sequence (DNA): TGCGCCAGCAGCTTAGCAGGACAGCTAGCGCAGTACTTC. Translation: CASSLAGQLAQYF.

The V gene is TRBV7-9, the J gene TRBJ1-2, with 7 bases matching TRBD1. The CDR3 has 17 amino acids. Germline V CDR1 and CDR2: SEHNR, FQNEAQ (reference sequence). The ends lost 5 bases at V and 2 bases at J; junction bases unmatched: 14. The CDR3 is CASSLPAAGGSNYGYTF. The CDR3, as DNA: TGTGCCAGCAGCCTACCGGCGGCAGGGGGGTCGAACTATGGCTACACCTTC.